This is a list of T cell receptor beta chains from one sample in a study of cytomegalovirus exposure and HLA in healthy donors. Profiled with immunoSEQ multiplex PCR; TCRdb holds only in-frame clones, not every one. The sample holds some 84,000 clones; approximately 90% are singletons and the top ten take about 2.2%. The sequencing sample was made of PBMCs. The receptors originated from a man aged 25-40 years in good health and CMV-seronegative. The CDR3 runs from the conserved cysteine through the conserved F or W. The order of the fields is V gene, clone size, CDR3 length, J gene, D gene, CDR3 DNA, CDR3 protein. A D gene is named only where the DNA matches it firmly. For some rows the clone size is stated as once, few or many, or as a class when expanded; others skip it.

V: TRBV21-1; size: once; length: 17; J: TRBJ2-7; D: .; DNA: TGTGCCAGCAGCAATATGAACGGGGGACCGCTTTCCTACGAGCAGTACTTC; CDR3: CASSNMNGGPLSYEQYF
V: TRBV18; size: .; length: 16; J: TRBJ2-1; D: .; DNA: TGTGCCAGCTCACCCCCTAGCTATGGTACCTACAATGAGCAGTTCTTC; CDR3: CASSPPSYGTYNEQFF
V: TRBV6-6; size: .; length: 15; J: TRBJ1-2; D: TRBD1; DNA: TGTGCCAGCAGTATACCGGGACAGGGGATTGGAGGCTACACCTTC; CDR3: CASSIPGQGIGGYTF
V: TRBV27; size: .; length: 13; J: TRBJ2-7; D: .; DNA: TGTGCCAGCGTGGCGGGTGACGGGTACGAGCAGTACTTC; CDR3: CASVAGDGYEQYF
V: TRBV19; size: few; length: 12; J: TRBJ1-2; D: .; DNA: TGTGCCAGTAGTACCGGACAGACTGGCTACACCTTC; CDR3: CASSTGQTGYTF
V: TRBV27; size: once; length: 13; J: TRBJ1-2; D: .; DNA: TGTGCCAGCAGTTTATGGGGAGGCTATGGCTACACCTTC; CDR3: CASSLWGGYGYTF
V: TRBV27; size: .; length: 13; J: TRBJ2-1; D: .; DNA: TGTGCCAGCAGTTTAAACACCTACAATGAGCAGTTCTTC; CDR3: CASSLNTYNEQFF
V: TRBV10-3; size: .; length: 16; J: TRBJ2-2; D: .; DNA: TGTGCCATCAGTGAGTCGACGCGGGGGAACACCGGGGAGCTGTTTTTT; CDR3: CAISESTRGNTGELFF
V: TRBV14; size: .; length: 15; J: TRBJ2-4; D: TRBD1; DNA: TGTGCCAGCAGTCAAATCGGACAGGGTCTTTCCATTCAGTACTTC; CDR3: CASSQIGQGLSIQYF
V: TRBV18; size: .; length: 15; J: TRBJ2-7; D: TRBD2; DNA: TGTGCCAGCTCACCCCCGCTAGCGGGGGCCTACGAGCAGTACTTC; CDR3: CASSPPLAGAYEQYF
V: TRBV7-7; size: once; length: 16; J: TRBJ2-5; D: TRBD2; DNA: TGTGCTAGCAGCCGCGGAGGACTAGCAGGTGGAGAGACCCAGTACTTC; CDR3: CASSRGGLAGGETQYF
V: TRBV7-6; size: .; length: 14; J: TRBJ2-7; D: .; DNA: TGTGCCAGCAGCGCGGGACCAGCGGATTACGAGCAGTACTTC; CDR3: CASSAGPADYEQYF
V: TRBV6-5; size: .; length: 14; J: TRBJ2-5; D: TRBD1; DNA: TGTGCCAGCGGACCGGGACAGGAAAGGGAGACCCAGTACTTC; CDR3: CASGPGQERETQYF
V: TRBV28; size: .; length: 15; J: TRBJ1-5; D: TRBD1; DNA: TGTGCCAGCAGTCCAACCGGGACAGATAATCAGCCCCAGCATTTT; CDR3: CASSPTGTDNQPQHF
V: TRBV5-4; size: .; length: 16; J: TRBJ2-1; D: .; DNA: TGTGCCAGCAGCTTGGATGGAGGCAGCTCCTACAATGAGCAGTTCTTC; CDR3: CASSLDGGSSYNEQFF
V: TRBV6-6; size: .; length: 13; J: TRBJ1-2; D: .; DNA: TGTGCCAGCAGTTACGAGGGTAACTATGGCTACACCTTC; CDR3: CASSYEGNYGYTF
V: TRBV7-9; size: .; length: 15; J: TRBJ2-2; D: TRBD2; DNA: TGTGCCAGCAGCTTTAGCGGGGCGAACACCGGGGAGCTGTTTTTT; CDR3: CASSFSGANTGELFF
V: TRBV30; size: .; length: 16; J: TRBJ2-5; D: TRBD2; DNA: TGTGCCTGGAGCTTCCCCCGACTAGCGGGATTTGAGACCCAGTACTTC; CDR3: CAWSFPRLAGFETQYF
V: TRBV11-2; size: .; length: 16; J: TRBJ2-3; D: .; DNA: TGTGCCAGCAGCTTAGGTAGCTCTAATCCTGGGGATACGCAGTATTTT; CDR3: CASSLGSSNPGDTQYF
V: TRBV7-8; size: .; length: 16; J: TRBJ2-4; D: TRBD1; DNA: TGTGCCAGCAGCCCACCCGGGACAGTGCAAGTGGACATTCAGTACTTC; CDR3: CASSPPGTVQVDIQYF
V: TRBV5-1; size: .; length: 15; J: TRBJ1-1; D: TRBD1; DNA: TGCGCCAGCAGCATTAAAACAGGGGGGTCAGTAACAGCTTTCTTT; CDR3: CASSIKTGGSVTAFF
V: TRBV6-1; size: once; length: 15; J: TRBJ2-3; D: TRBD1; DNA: TGTGCCAGCAGTGCGGACAGGGGGAAGACAGATACGCAGTATTTT; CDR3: CASSADRGKTDTQYF
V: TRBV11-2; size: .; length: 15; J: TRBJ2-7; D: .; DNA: TGTGCCAGCAGCCACAAGAAAACAGGGGGGGTCGAGCAGTACTTC; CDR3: CASSHKKTGGVEQYF
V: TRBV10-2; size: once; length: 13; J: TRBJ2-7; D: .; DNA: TGCGCCAGCAGTTTACCCCAAGGGGTCGAGCAGTACTTC; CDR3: CASSLPQGVEQYF
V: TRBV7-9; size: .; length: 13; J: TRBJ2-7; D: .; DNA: TGTGCCAGCAGCTTAGCAGGCGGCTTAGAGCAGTACTTC; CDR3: CASSLAGGLEQYF
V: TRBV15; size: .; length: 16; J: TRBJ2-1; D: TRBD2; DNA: TGTGCCACCAGCAGGTCGGCCGGCGGGAGGGCCGTAGAGCAGTTCTTC; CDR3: CATSRSAGGRAVEQFF
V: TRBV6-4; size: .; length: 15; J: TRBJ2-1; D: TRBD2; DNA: TGTGCCAGCAGTCTATCCCCCGGGACTAGCGATGAGCAGTTCTTC; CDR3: CASSLSPGTSDEQFF
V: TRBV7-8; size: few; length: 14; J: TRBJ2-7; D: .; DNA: TGTGCCAGCAGCTTAGATGACAGTTTCTACGAGCAGTACTTC; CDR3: CASSLDDSFYEQYF
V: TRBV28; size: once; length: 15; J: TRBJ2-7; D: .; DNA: TGTGCCAGCAGTTCACAGTGGTTTCGGACCTACGAGCAGTACTTC; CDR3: CASSSQWFRTYEQYF
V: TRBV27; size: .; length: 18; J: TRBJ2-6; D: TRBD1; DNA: TGTGCCAGCAGACGCCCGGGACAGGGAAGCTCTGGGGCCAACGTCCTGACTTTC; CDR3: CASRRPGQGSSGANVLTF
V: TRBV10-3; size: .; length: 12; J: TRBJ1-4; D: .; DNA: TGTGCCATCAGTGAAGTCGGTGAAAAACTGTTTTTT; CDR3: CAISEVGEKLFF
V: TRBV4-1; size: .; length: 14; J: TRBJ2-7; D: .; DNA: TGCGCCAGCAGCCTTAGAACAGGACGCTACGAGCAGTACTTC; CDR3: CASSLRTGRYEQYF
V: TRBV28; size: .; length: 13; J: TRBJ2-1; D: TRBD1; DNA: TGTGCCAGCAGTACCTCAGACAGGGGGCGTAAGTTCTTC; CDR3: CASSTSDRGRKFF
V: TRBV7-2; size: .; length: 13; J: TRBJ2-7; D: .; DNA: TGTGCCAGCAGCTTATCTCTCCTCAGCGAGCAGTACTTC; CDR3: CASSLSLLSEQYF
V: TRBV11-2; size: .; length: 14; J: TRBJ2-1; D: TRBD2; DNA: TGTGCCAGCATCTCCGGGACTAGCGGAAATGAGCAGTTCTTC; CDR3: CASISGTSGNEQFF
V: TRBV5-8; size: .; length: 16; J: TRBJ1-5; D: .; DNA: TGTGCCAGCAGCTTTTTTGAGTCAGGGTTTGGACAGCCCCAGCATTTT; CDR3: CASSFFESGFGQPQHF
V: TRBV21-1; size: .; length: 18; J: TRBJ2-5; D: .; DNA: TGTGCCAGCAGCAAAGCGCAGTTGTGCGGGAGAGTCGGAGAGACCCAGTACTTC; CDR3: CASSKAQLCGRVGETQYF
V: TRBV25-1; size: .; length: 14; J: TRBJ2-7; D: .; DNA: TGTGCCAGCAGTGAATTTTACGGGGACTACGAGCAGTACTTC; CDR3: CASSEFYGDYEQYF
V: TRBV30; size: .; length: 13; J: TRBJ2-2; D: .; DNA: TGTGCCTGGGGCCCCCCGGGCACCGGGGAGCTGTTTTTT; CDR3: CAWGPPGTGELFF
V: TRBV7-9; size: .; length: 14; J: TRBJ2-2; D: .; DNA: TGTGCCAGCAGCTTAAGAGAGAACACCGGGGAGCTGTTTTTT; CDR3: CASSLRENTGELFF
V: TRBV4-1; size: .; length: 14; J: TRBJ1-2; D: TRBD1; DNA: TGCGCCAGCAGCCCAGGGGGAACTTACTATGGCTACACCTTC; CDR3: CASSPGGTYYGYTF
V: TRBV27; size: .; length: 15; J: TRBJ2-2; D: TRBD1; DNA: TGTGCCAGCAGTTTATTGGGGACAGGGGACGGGGAGCTGTTTTTT; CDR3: CASSLLGTGDGELFF
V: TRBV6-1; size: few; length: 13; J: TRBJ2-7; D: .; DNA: TGTGCCAGCAGTAGGGGCTACTCCTACGAGCAGTACTTC; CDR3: CASSRGYSYEQYF
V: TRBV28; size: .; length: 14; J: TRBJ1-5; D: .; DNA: TGTGCCAGCAGTAGACCTCAGGGACTACAGCCCCAGCATTTT; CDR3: CASSRPQGLQPQHF
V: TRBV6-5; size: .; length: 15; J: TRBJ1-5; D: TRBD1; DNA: TGTGCCAGCAGCCGGGGGACAGGACGGAATCAGCCCCAGCATTTT; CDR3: CASSRGTGRNQPQHF
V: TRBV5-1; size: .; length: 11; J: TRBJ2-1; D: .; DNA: TGCGCCAGCAGTTTAGAAAATGAGCAGTTCTTC; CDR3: CASSLENEQFF
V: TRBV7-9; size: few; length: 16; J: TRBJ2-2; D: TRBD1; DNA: TGTGCCAGCAGCCCATTAAACAGGGGTGACACCGGGGAGCTGTTTTTT; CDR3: CASSPLNRGDTGELFF